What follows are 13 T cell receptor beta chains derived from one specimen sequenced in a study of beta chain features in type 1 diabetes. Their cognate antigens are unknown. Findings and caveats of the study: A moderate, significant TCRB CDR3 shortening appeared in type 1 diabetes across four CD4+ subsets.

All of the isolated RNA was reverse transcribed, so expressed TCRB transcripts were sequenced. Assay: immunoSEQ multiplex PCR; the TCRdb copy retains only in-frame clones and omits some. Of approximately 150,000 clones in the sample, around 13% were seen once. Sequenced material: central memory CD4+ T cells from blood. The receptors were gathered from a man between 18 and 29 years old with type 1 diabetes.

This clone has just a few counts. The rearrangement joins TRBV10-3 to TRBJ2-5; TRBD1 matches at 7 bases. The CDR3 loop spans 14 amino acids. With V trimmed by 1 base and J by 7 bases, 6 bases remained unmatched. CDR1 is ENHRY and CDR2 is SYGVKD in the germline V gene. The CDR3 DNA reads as TGTGCCATCAGTGAGTTACAGGGGATGGGGACCCAGTACTTC. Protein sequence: CAISELQGMGTQYF.

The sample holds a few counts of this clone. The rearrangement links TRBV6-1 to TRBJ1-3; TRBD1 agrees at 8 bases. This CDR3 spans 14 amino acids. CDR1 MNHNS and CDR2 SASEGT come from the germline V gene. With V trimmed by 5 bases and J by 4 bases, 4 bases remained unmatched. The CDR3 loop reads CASSLQGEGNTIYF. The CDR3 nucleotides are TGTGCCAGCAGTCTACAGGGGGAAGGAAACACCATATATTTT.

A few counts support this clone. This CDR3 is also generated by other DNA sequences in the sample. The CDR3 nucleotides are TGCGCCAGCAGCTTGGTAGGGGGCCAAGAGACCCAGTACTTC. The encoded protein is CASSLVGGQETQYF. This rearrangement joins TRBV5-1 to TRBJ2-5; a possible D gene is TRBD1 (6 bases). The CDR3 is made up of 14 amino acids. The V end was cut by 0 bases, the J end by 1 base, with 7 bases between. Germline values: CDR1 SGHRS, CDR2 YFSETQ.

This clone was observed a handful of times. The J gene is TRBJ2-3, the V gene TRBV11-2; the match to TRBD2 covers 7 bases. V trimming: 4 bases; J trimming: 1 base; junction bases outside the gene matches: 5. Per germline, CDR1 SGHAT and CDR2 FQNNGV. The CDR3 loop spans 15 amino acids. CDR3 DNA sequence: TGTGCCAGCAGCTACGGGGGGTGGGGCACAGATACGCAGTATTTT. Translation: CASSYGGWGTDTQYF. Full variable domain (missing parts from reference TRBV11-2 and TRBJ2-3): EAGVAQSPRYKIIEKRQSVAFWCNPISGHATLYWYQQILGQGPKLLIQFQNNGVVDDSQLPKDRFSAERLKGVDSTLKIQPAKLEDSAVYLCASSYGGWGTDTQYFGPGTRLTVL.

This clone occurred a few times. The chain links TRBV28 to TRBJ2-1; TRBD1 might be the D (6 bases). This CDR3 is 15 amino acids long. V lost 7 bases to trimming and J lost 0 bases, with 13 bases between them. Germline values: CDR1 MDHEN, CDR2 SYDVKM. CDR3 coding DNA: TGTGCCAGCACCCTCCGGGACAACTCCTACAATGAGCAGTTCTTC. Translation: CASTLRDNSYNEQFF.

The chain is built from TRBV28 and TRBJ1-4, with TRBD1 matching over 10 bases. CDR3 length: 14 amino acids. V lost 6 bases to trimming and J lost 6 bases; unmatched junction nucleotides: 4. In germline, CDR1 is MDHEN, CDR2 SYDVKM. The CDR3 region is CASRTGTGDEKLFF. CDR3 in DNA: TGTGCCAGCAGGACCGGGACAGGGGATGAAAAACTGTTTTTT. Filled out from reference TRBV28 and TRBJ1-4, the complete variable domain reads DVKVTQSSRYLVKRTGEKVFLECVQDMDHENMFWYRQDPGLGLRLIYFSYDVKMKEKGDIPEGYSVSREKKERFSLILESASTNQTSMYLCASRTGTGDEKLFFGSGTQLSVL.

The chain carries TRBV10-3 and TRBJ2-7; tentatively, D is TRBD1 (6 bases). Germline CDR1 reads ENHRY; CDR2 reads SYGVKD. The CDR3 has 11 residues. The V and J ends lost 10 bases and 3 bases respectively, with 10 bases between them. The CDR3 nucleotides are TGTGCCACTAAGGACAGCTACGAGCAGTACTTC. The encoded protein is CATKDSYEQYF.

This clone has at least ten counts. This CDR3 reads CASRSVDRAAGDEQYF. The CDR3 DNA reads as TGTGCCAGCAGATCAGTAGACAGGGCGGCTGGGGACGAGCAGTACTTC. The chain carries TRBV13 and TRBJ2-7; 7 bases match TRBD1. With V trimmed by 6 bases and J by 5 bases, 16 bases remained unmatched. The CDR3 contains 16 residues. Germline CDR1 PRHDT, CDR2 FYEKMQ (reference sequence). The entire variable domain, with the rest obtained from reference TRBV13 and TRBJ2-7, is as follows: AAGVIQSPRHLIKEKRETATLKCYPIPRHDTVYWYQQGPGQDPQFLISFYEKMQSDKGSIPDRFSAQQFSDYHSELNMSSLELGDSALYFCASRSVDRAAGDEQYFGPGTRLTVT.

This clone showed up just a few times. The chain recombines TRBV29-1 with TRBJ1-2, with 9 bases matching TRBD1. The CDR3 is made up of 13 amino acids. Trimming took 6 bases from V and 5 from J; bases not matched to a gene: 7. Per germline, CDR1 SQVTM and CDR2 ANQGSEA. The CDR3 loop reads CSVGGTGHYGYTF. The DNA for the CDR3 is TGCAGCGTAGGTGGGACAGGGCATTATGGCTACACCTTC.

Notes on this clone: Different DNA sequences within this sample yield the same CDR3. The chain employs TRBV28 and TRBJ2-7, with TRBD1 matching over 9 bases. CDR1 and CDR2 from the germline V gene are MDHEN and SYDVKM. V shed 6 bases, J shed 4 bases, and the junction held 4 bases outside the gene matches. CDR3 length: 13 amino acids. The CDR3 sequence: CASRPGQGYEQYF. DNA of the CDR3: TGTGCCAGCAGGCCGGGACAGGGTTACGAGCAGTACTTC.

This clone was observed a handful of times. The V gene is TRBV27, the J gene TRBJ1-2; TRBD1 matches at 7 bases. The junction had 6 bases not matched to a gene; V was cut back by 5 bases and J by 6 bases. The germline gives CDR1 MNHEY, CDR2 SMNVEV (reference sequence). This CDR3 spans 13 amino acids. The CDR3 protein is CASSGTVSNGYTF. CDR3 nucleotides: TGTGCCAGCAGTGGGACAGTTAGTAATGGCTACACCTTC.

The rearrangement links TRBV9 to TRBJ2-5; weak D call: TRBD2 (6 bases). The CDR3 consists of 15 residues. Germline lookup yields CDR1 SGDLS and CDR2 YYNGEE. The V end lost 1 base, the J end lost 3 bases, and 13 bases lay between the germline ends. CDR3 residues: CASSVSPAGKETQYF. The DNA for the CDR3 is TGTGCCAGCAGCGTAAGTCCGGCGGGGAAAGAGACCCAGTACTTC. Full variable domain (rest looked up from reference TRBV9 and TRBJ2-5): DSGVTQTPKHLITATGQRVTLRCSPRSGDLSVYWYQQSLDQGLQFLIQYYNGEERAKGNILERFSAQQFPDLHSELNLSSLELGDSALYFCASSVSPAGKETQYFGPGTRLLVL.

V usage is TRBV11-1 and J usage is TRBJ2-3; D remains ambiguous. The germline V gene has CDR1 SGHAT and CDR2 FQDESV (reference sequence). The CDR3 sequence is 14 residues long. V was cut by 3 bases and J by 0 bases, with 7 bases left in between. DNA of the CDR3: TGTGCCAGCAGCTTCGGTCTAAGCACAGATACGCAGTATTTT. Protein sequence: CASSFGLSTDTQYF. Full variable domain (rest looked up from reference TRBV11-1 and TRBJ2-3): EAEVAQSPRYKITEKSQAVAFWCDPISGHATLYWYRQILGQGPELLVQFQDESVVDDSQLPKDRFSAERLKGVDSTLKIQPAELGDSAMYLCASSFGLSTDTQYFGPGTRLTVL.